The 3 T cell receptor beta chains below all came from one sample that was sequenced in a study of shared T cell receptors in the human thymus. Repertoires were generated with immunoSEQ multiplex PCR, while TCRdb's copy carries only in-frame clones and drops some. The sample carries 540,000 or so clones, approximately 80% recorded once. A further study also used this sample, focusing on human thymus T cells.

The sample taken for sequencing was thymocytes. These receptors were collected from a boy under two years old with a congenital heart defect.

V is TRBV7-9 and J is TRBJ1-1; perhaps TRBD1 as D (5 bases). Germline-derived CDR1 and CDR2 are SEHNR and FQNEAQ (reference sequence). The ends were cut back, 4 bases at V and 3 bases at J, with 15 bases in the middle. The CDR3 length is 15 residues. CDR3 protein: CASSSSPGGDTEAFF. CDR3 bases: TGTGCCAGCAGCTCAAGCCCAGGAGGGGACACTGAAGCTTTCTTT. Together with reference TRBV7-9 and TRBJ1-1, the CDR3 gives the full variable domain: DTGVSQNPRHKITKRGQNVTFRCDPISEHNRLYWYRQTLGQGPEFLTYFQNEAQLEKSRLLSDRFSAERPKGSFSTLEIQRTEQGDSAMYLCASSSSPGGDTEAFFGQGTRLTVV.

This chain joins TRBV5-6 and TRBJ2-1; 10 positions match TRBD2. Germline V lookup: CDR1 SGHDT, CDR2 YYEEEE. The CDR3 consists of 16 residues. V gave up 4 bases and J gave up 3 bases; unmatched junction bases: 7. The CDR3 DNA reads TGTGCCAGCAGCCCCGCCGGACTAGCGGACTACAATGAGCAGTTCTTC. Translation gives CASSPAGLADYNEQFF. Combining the CDR3 with reference TRBV5-6 and TRBJ2-1 gives the whole variable domain DAGVTQSPTHLIKTRGQQVTLRCSPKSGHDTVSWYQQALGQGPQFIFQYYEEEERQRGNFPDRFSGHQFPNYSSELNVNALLLGDSALYLCASSPAGLADYNEQFFGPGTRLTVL.

V usage is TRBV7-8 and J usage is TRBJ2-7, with D maybe TRBD2 (6 bases). Germline lookup yields CDR1 SGHVS and CDR2 FQNEAQ. The germline V and J ends were trimmed by 6 bases and 6 bases, with 12 bases remaining between them. There are 12 residues in the CDR3. Here the CDR3 reads CASSSRGGEQYF. The CDR3 nucleotides read TGTGCCAGCAGTTCGAGGGGAGGCGAGCAGTACTTC.